Shown below are 20 T cell receptor beta chains from a single sample sequenced in a study of cytomegalovirus exposure and HLA in healthy donors. Amplification used 60 Vbeta primers and 13 Jbeta primers. Only in-frame clones appear in the TCRdb table, and some are missing; sequencing was by immunoSEQ multiplex PCR. Of 85,000 to 100,000 clones detected, about 76% appear once; the ten largest clones hold more than 7%. Sequencing was done on a sample of PBMCs. The receptors here all came from a human donor in good health.

The chain couples TRBV10-3 to TRBJ2-2, with TRBD1 as a possible D gene (5 bases). The CDR3 contains 16 residues. V gave up 2 bases and J gave up 0 bases, with 10 bases separating them. CDR1 and CDR2 from the germline V gene are ENHRY and SYGVKD. In nucleotides, the CDR3 is TGTGCCATCAGTGAGGGCGCAGGGTCGAACACCGGGGAGCTGTTTTTT. Its translation: CAISEGAGSNTGELFF.

This chain connects TRBV19 to TRBJ1-5; D remains unclear. Germline CDR1 and CDR2: LNHDA and SQIVND (reference sequence). The CDR3 sequence is 14 residues long. Trimming shortened V by 10 bases and J by 1 base, and 14 bases separated the two germline ends. The CDR3 coding sequence is TGTGCCACAACTAAGCCTGGGAGCAATCAGCCCCAGCATTTT. Translated, it gives CATTKPGSNQPQHF.

The chain has TRBV14 and TRBJ2-3; maybe TRBD1 (6 bases). Germline CDR1 reads SGHDN; CDR2 reads FVKESK. With 2 bases removed from V and 2 bases from J, the gap between germline ends came to 11 bases. CDR3 length equals 15 residues. The CDR3 spells CASSQMGANTDTQYF. Here the CDR3 DNA reads TGTGCCAGCAGCCAAATGGGGGCCAACACAGATACGCAGTATTTT.

The rearrangement links TRBV5-1 to TRBJ2-7; D might be TRBD1 (5 bases). There are 13 residues in the CDR3. V was clipped by 1 base and J by 3 bases, with 8 bases between them. CDR1 and CDR2 from the germline V gene are SGHRS and YFSETQ. In DNA form, the CDR3 reads TGCGCCAGCAGCTTGTTACAGGACTACGAGCAGTACTTC. This codes for CASSLLQDYEQYF.

The chain has TRBV6-6 and TRBJ1-5; 7 positions agree with TRBD1. The CDR3 is 14 amino acids. V lost 9 bases, J lost 0 bases, and 5 bases stayed unmatched. Germline V CDR1 and CDR2: MNHNY, SVGAGI (reference sequence). CDR3 sequence: CASRGQNSNQPQHF. The CDR3 DNA follows: TGTGCCAGTCGGGGACAGAATAGCAATCAGCCCCAGCATTTT.

This rearrangement joins TRBV6-6 to TRBJ1-1; D possibly corresponds to TRBD1 (5 bases). Germline loops: CDR1 MNHNY, CDR2 SVGAGI (reference sequence). The CDR3 runs 13 residues. The V end lost 6 bases, the J end lost 4 bases, and 12 bases lay between the germline ends. The CDR3 protein is CASSLDSPTEAFF. In nucleotides, the CDR3 is TGTGCCAGCAGCCTAGACAGTCCCACTGAAGCTTTCTTT.

This clone was observed a handful of times. This chain uses TRBV6-6 with TRBJ1-1, with a weak D call TRBD1 (6 bases). The germline V and J ends were trimmed by 4 bases and 1 base, with 13 bases remaining between them. Germline CDR1 reads MNHNY; CDR2 reads SVGAGI (reference sequence). The CDR3 runs 15 residues. The CDR3 DNA reads TGTGCCAGCAGTTCGGGGACACAAAAGAACACTGAAGCTTTCTTT. It translates to CASSSGTQKNTEAFF.

Comment on this clone: Within the sample, other DNA sequences also encode this same CDR3. V usage is TRBV2 and J usage is TRBJ2-7; 7 positions match TRBD1. The V segment lost 5 bases and the J segment 0 bases; nucleotides outside the gene matches: 7. CDR3 length: 15 residues. Germline lookup yields CDR1 SNHLY and CDR2 FYNNEI. CDR3 bases: TGTGCCAGCAGTAAGACAGGGCCGCCCTCCTACGAGCAGTACTTC. The encoded protein is CASSKTGPPSYEQYF.

The rearrangement links TRBV6-5 to TRBJ2-7; weak D call: TRBD2 (5 bases). The V end was cut by 3 bases, the J end by 3 bases, with 9 bases between. The germline CDR1 and CDR2 sequences are MNHEY and SVGAGI. The CDR3 length is 13 residues. The CDR3 spells CASSYQDFYEQYF. In nucleotides, the CDR3 is TGTGCCAGCAGTTATCAGGACTTCTACGAGCAGTACTTC.

This rearrangement joins TRBV5-1 to TRBJ1-2; 8 positions match TRBD1. V gave up 4 bases and J gave up 4 bases; unmatched junction bases: 15. The CDR3 spans 17 residues. Germline CDR1 reads SGHRS; CDR2 reads YFSETQ. CDR3 in DNA: TGCGCCAGCAGCCAAACCGGGACAGGTTTTTTGACCTATGGCTACACCTTC. Protein product: CASSQTGTGFLTYGYTF. Combining the CDR3 with reference TRBV5-1 and TRBJ1-2 gives the whole variable domain KAGVTQTPRYLIKTRGQQVTLSCSPISGHRSVSWYQQTPGQGLQFLFEYFSETQRNKGNFPGRFSGRQFSNSRSEMNVSTLELGDSALYLCASSQTGTGFLTYGYTFGSGTRLTVV.

This chain links TRBV6-1 with TRBJ2-5; D not resolved. The J call may be wrong; the DNA end is better matched by TRBJ2-7. The CDR3 contains 14 residues. Germline V gene data show CDR1 as MNHNS and CDR2 as SASEGT. The CDR3: CASTPVPYSGEQYF. The CDR3 region has the DNA TGTGCCAGCACCCCAGTTCCGTATTCAGGCGAGCAGTACTTC.

The chain employs TRBV9 and TRBJ2-1; unclear D gene. V lost 0 bases and J 5 bases, leaving 3 bases between the germline ends. CDR3 length: 12 amino acids. Germline CDR1 is SGDLS and CDR2 is YYNGEE. The CDR3 loop is CASSVGHNEQFF. CDR3 nucleotides: TGTGCCAGCAGCGTAGGGCACAATGAGCAGTTCTTC.

The rearrangement links TRBV4-3 to TRBJ2-7; D gene uncertain. Germline lookup yields CDR1 LGHNA and CDR2 YSLEER. The CDR3 is 14 amino acids. V lost 0 bases and J 0 bases, leaving 6 bases between the germline ends. DNA for the CDR3: TGCGCCAGCAGCCAAGATTACAGCTCCTACGAGCAGTACTTC. The encoded protein is CASSQDYSSYEQYF.

The CDR3 nucleotides read TGTGCCAGCAGCTCCGGGACTAGCGGATTCACAGATACGCAGTATTTT. Encoded protein: CASSSGTSGFTDTQYF. V gene TRBV5-4 combines with J gene TRBJ2-3; 11 bases match TRBD2. Germline trimming cut 3 bases from V and 2 bases from J; bases unmatched to any gene: 5. From germline, CDR1 is SGHNT and CDR2 YYREEE (reference sequence). The CDR3 extends over 16 amino acids.

The chain uses TRBV30 and TRBJ2-7, with TRBD2 identical over 10 bases. V shed 0 bases and J 13 bases; nucleotides not matched to a gene: 6. The CDR3 sequence is 12 residues long. Germline V gene data show CDR1 as GTSNPN and CDR2 as SVGIG (reference sequence). CDR3 residues: CAWSVLGLALYF. The CDR3, as DNA: TGTGCCTGGAGTGTTTTGGGACTAGCGCTATACTTC.

This clone was counted between two and nine times. The chain combines TRBV15 with TRBJ1-5, with 7 bases fitting TRBD1. The germline gives CDR1 LNHNV, CDR2 YYDKDF (reference sequence). Losses at the gene ends were 0 bases for V and 7 bases for J; bases not matched to a gene: 15. This CDR3 has 18 amino acids. CDR3 residues: CATSRDPSPGQWSQPQHF. DNA of the CDR3: TGTGCCACCAGCAGAGATCCGTCGCCGGGACAGTGGTCGCAGCCCCAGCATTTT.

The chain links TRBV19 to TRBJ1-2, with D unclear. The CDR3 loop spans 14 amino acids. CDR1 is LNHDA, CDR2 SQIVND, per germline (reference sequence). V lost 3 bases and J 4 bases, leaving 12 bases between the germline ends. CDR3 region: CASSIIQRGYGYTF. In DNA form, the CDR3 reads TGTGCCAGTAGTATTATCCAACGCGGCTATGGCTACACCTTC.

V usage is TRBV9 and J usage is TRBJ2-1, with D perhaps TRBD2 (7 bases). From germline, CDR1 is SGDLS and CDR2 YYNGEE. The V and J ends lost 3 bases and 4 bases respectively, with 14 bases between them. The CDR3 length is 15 residues. Here the CDR3 reads CASSAAGAIYNEQFF. CDR3 DNA sequence: TGTGCCAGCAGCGCGGCGGGGGCGATTTACAATGAGCAGTTCTTC. The variable domain in full, with the rest retrieved from reference TRBV9 and TRBJ2-1, is DSGVTQTPKHLITATGQRVTLRCSPRSGDLSVYWYQQSLDQGLQFLIQYYNGEERAKGNILERFSAQQFPDLHSELNLSSLELGDSALYFCASSAAGAIYNEQFFGPGTRLTVL.

This clone was counted a single time. V gene TRBV7-7 combines with J gene TRBJ2-5; D is possibly TRBD1 (5 bases). This CDR3 contains 13 residues. Germline V lookup: CDR1 SSHAT, CDR2 FNYEAQ (reference sequence). The V end lost 6 bases, the J end lost 2 bases, and 10 bases lay between the germline ends. CDR3 nucleotide sequence: TGTGCCAGCAGTCCTGACAGACAAGAGACCCAGTACTTC. Amino acid sequence: CASSPDRQETQYF.

In DNA form, the CDR3 reads TGTGCCAGCAGCTTTTTGTCAGGGGTCACCGGGGAGCTGTTTTTT. This codes for CASSFLSGVTGELFF. The J gene is TRBJ2-2, the V gene TRBV5-8, with a weak D call TRBD1 (6 bases). Germline assignment: CDR1 SGHTS and CDR2 YDEGEE. Deletions cut 2 bases from V and 4 bases from J, with 12 bases between. This CDR3 region has 15 residues.